The next 20 T cell receptor beta chains were all read from a single sample in a study of OX40 agonist ivuxolimab in advanced cancers. This table comes from immunoSEQ multiplex PCR, and its TCRdb copy is limited to in-frame clones, with some not included. The table lists about 89,000 clones, approximately 90% of them singletons. The sample was CD4+ or CD8+ T cells sorted from blood, taken in a trial of the OX40 agonist ivuxolimab. Source of these receptors: an adult with an advanced solid tumor such as melanoma, head and neck, liver or kidney cancer.

The chain carries TRBV30 and TRBJ2-7; D is possibly TRBD1 or TRBD2 (6 bases each). Germline V CDR1 and CDR2: GTSNPN, SVGIG (reference sequence). The CDR3 spans 13 residues. V lost 2 bases and J lost 4, with 12 bases in between. CDR3 coding DNA: TGTGCCTGGAGTAACGGGGGCAGTTACGAGCAGTACTTC. Its protein product is CAWSNGGSYEQYF.

V usage is TRBV19 and J usage is TRBJ1-6; weak D call: TRBD1 (6 bases). V lost 9 bases and J 0 bases, leaving 12 bases between the germline ends. In germline, CDR1 is LNHDA, CDR2 SQIVND (reference sequence). The CDR3 extends over 15 amino acids. In nucleotides, the CDR3 is TGTGCCAGCTCACAGGGCAGCTCCTATAATTCACCCCTCCACTTT. It encodes CASSQGSSYNSPLHF.

This clone was seen only once. The chain is built from TRBV4-3 and TRBJ2-3, with D hard to call. The V and J ends lost 0 bases and 4 bases respectively, with 20 bases between them. The CDR3 covers 18 residues. The germline CDR1 and CDR2 sequences are LGHNA and YSLEER. The chain's CDR3 is CASSQDTINSVGADTQYF. DNA of the CDR3: TGCGCCAGCAGCCAAGACACAATTAACAGTGTTGGCGCAGATACGCAGTATTTT.

The J gene is TRBJ1-1, the V gene TRBV2; 7 nucleotides agree with TRBD1. Looked up from germline, CDR1 is SNHLY and CDR2 is FYNNEI. The trim removed 6 bases at V and 1 base at J, leaving 8 bases unmatched. This CDR3 contains 15 residues. The CDR3 DNA reads TGTGCCAGCAGGGAATCGGGACAGCCGAACACTGAAGCTTTCTTT. The encoded protein is CASRESGQPNTEAFF.

The chain carries TRBV5-5 and TRBJ1-3; D is uncertain. The V end lost 2 bases, the J end lost 4 bases, and 4 bases lay between the germline ends. The CDR3 has 12 amino acids. Germline V gene data show CDR1 as SGHKS and CDR2 as YYEKEE (reference sequence). The CDR3 region is CASSLTGNTIYF. The CDR3 coding sequence is TGTGCCAGCAGCTTAACCGGAAACACCATATATTTT.

This clone has only one observation. The chain joins TRBV5-1 to TRBJ2-2; D is perhaps TRBD1 (5 bases). Trimming removed 1 base from V and 6 bases from J, with 13 bases in between. Per the germline V gene, CDR1 is SGHRS and CDR2 is YFSETQ. There are 15 residues in the CDR3. CDR3 nucleotides: TGCGCCAGCAGCTTGTCAGGGATCGGTTCCGGGGAGCTGTTTTTT. Translating gives CASSLSGIGSGELFF.

V gene TRBV7-2 combines with J gene TRBJ2-1; 14 positions agree with TRBD2. J lost 8 bases, V lost 0 bases, and 3 bases had no gene match. Germline assignment: CDR1 SGHTA and CDR2 FQGNSA. The CDR3 runs to 16 residues. This CDR3 is CASSLAGLAGADEQFF. CDR3 bases: TGTGCCAGCAGCTTAGCGGGACTAGCGGGAGCGGATGAGCAGTTCTTC. The variable domain in full, completed from reference TRBV7-2 and TRBJ2-1, reads GAGVSQSPSNKVTEKGKDVELRCDPISGHTALYWYRQSLGQGLEFLIYFQGNSAPDKSGLPSDRFSAERTGGSVSTLTIQRTQQEDSAVYLCASSLAGLAGADEQFFGPGTRLTVL.

V and J are TRBV28 and TRBJ1-6; 7 nucleotides line up with TRBD1. V trimming: 4 bases; J trimming: 4 bases; junction bases outside the gene matches: 7. The CDR3 covers 16 residues. Germline-derived CDR1 and CDR2 are MDHEN and SYDVKM. The CDR3 bases are TGTGCCAGCAGTTCAACAGGGGAAGGGTATAATTCACCCCTCCACTTT. Its translation is CASSSTGEGYNSPLHF. Looking up the rest from reference TRBV28 and TRBJ1-6 gives the full variable domain: DVKVTQSSRYLVKRTGEKVFLECVQDMDHENMFWYRQDPGLGLRLIYFSYDVKMKEKGDIPEGYSVSREKKERFSLILESASTNQTSMYLCASSSTGEGYNSPLHFGNGTRLTVT.

As regards this clone: Germline and junction disagree at one end, which may indicate a read error. This chain links TRBV5-1 with TRBJ1-3, with D hard to call. Germline CDR1 SGHRS, CDR2 YFSETQ. The length of the CDR3 is 16 residues. CDR3 region: CASRLAGGYSGNTIYF. For the CDR3, the DNA is TGCGCCAGCAGGTTGGCCGGTGGTTACTCTGGAAACACCATATATTTT.

The J gene is TRBJ1-2, the V gene TRBV6-5; D is unclear. The CDR3 consists of 12 residues. V lost 2 bases and J lost 8, with 9 bases in between. The germline gives CDR1 MNHEY, CDR2 SVGAGI. The CDR3 protein is CASSYQDGGYTF. The CDR3 nucleotides are TGTGCCAGCAGTTACCAAGACGGAGGCTACACCTTC.

The CDR3 DNA reads as TGTGCCAGCAGTGTTCAAGGGTTTGAAGCTTTCTTT. This gives the protein CASSVQGFEAFF. The rearrangement uses TRBV2 and TRBJ1-1; unclear D gene. The germline CDR1 and CDR2 sequences are SNHLY and FYNNEI. V lost 4 bases and J lost 7, with 10 bases in between. The CDR3 extends over 12 amino acids.

The chain links TRBV18 to TRBJ2-3, with D uncertain. Trimming took 0 bases from V and 6 from J, leaving 10 bases between them. The CDR3 covers 14 residues. The germline V gene has CDR1 KGHSH and CDR2 LQKENI. The CDR3 sequence is CASSPPSTPDTQYF. The CDR3 DNA sequence: TGTGCCAGCTCACCACCGAGTACGCCGGATACGCAGTATTTT.

The gene calls are TRBV5-1 and TRBJ2-2; TRBD2 agrees at 10 bases. Trimming removed 4 bases from V and 5 bases from J; junction bases left unmatched: 11. The CDR3 has 17 residues. In germline, CDR1 is SGHRS, CDR2 YFSETQ. CDR3 residues: CASSATSLAGATGELFF. In DNA, the CDR3 is TGCGCCAGCAGCGCCACTTCGCTAGCGGGAGCGACCGGGGAGCTGTTTTTT.

The CDR3 here is CASSLVNREVGQPQHF. The CDR3 coding sequence is TGTGCCAGCAGCTTAGTGAACAGGGAGGTGGGACAGCCCCAGCATTTT. V and J are TRBV7-8 and TRBJ1-5, with D possibly TRBD1 on 6 matching bases. CDR1 is SGHVS and CDR2 is FQNEAQ in the germline V gene. V shed 1 base and J shed 7 bases, with 17 bases lying between them. The CDR3 loop spans 16 amino acids.

The gene calls are TRBV11-3 and TRBJ2-2; D perhaps matches TRBD1 (6 bases). Germline loops: CDR1 SGHNT, CDR2 YENEEA. The CDR3 is 14 residues long. Trimming took off 5 bases at V and 5 bases at J, with 12 bases between the two ends. CDR3 sequence: CASSPQGWTGELFF. The CDR3 nucleotides read TGTGCCAGCAGCCCTCAGGGGTGGACCGGGGAGCTGTTTTTT.

The V and J genes are TRBV28 and TRBJ2-7, with no clear D. CDR3 length: 13 residues. Germline V CDR1 and CDR2: MDHEN, SYDVKM. V was cut by 7 bases and J by 1 base, with 11 bases left in between. The CDR3 region has the DNA TGTGCCAGCAACGGACCACCTTCCTACGAGCAGTACTTC. Translated: CASNGPPSYEQYF. Combining the CDR3 with reference TRBV28 and TRBJ2-7 gives the whole variable domain DVKVTQSSRYLVKRTGEKVFLECVQDMDHENMFWYRQDPGLGLRLIYFSYDVKMKEKGDIPEGYSVSREKKERFSLILESASTNQTSMYLCASNGPPSYEQYFGPGTRLTVT.

J is TRBJ1-1 and V is TRBV28; D uncertain. The germline V gene encodes CDR1 MDHEN and CDR2 SYDVKM. CDR3 length: 12 amino acids. Deletions cut 8 bases from V and 1 base from J, with 8 bases between. DNA of the CDR3: TGTGCCAGCCCTAGCGGGAACACTGAAGCTTTCTTT. The encoded protein is CASPSGNTEAFF.

The chain couples TRBV7-7 to TRBJ2-2; either TRBD1 or TRBD2 may fit D (5 bases each). The CDR3 has 13 residues. From germline, CDR1 is SSHAT and CDR2 FNYEAQ (reference sequence). Deletions cut 5 bases from V and 7 bases from J, with 11 bases between. The CDR3 nucleotides are TGTGCCAGCAGCCCCTTGGGGGTCGGGGAGCTGTTTTTT. It yields the protein CASSPLGVGELFF.

This chain links TRBV19 with TRBJ1-6; D unresolved. Trimming took off 2 bases at V and 9 bases at J, with 8 bases between the two ends. The CDR3 is made up of 13 amino acids. Germline CDR1 reads LNHDA; CDR2 reads SQIVND (reference sequence). The CDR3 DNA reads TGTGCCAGTAGTATATGGTACGGTTCACCCCTCCACTTT. It codes for CASSIWYGSPLHF.

The chain is built from TRBV5-1 and TRBJ2-3, with 10 positions matching TRBD2. The trim removed 0 bases at V and 2 bases at J, leaving 3 bases unmatched. This CDR3 has 16 residues. Germline values: CDR1 SGHRS, CDR2 YFSETQ. CDR3 bases: TGCGCCAGCAGCTTGGGTGGACTAGCGGTCACAGATACGCAGTATTTT. It yields the protein CASSLGGLAVTDTQYF.